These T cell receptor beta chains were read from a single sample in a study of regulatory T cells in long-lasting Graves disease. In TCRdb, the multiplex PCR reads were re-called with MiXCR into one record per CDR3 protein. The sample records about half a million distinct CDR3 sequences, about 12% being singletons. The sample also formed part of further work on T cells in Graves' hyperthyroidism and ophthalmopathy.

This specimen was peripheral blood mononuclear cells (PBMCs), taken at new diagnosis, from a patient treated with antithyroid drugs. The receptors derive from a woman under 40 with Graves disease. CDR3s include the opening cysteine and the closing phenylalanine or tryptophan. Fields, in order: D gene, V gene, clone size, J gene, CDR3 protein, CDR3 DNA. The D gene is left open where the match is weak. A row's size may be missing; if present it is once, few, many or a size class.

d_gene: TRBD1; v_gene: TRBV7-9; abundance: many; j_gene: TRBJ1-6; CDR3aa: CASSPRGRGNSPLHF; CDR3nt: TGTGCCAGCAGCCCTAGGGGGCGTGGGAATTCACCCCTCCACTTT
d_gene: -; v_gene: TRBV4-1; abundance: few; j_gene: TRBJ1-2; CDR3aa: CASSQVVPSSGYGYTF; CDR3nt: TGCGCCAGCAGCCAAGTTGTCCCCAGTAGTGGCTATGGCTACACCTTC
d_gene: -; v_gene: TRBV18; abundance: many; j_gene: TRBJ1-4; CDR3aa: CASSPQSNEKLFF; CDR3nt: TGTGCCAGCTCACCACAGTCTAATGAAAAACTGTTTTTT
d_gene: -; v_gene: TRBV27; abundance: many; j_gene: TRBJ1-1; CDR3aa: CASSSGGRLNTEAFF; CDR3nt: TGTGCCAGCAGTTCCGGGGGGCGGTTGAACACTGAAGCTTTCTTT
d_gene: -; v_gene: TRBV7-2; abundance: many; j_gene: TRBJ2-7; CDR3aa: CASSFGPSGRYEQYF; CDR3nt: TGTGCCAGCAGCTTTGGACCCTCCGGAAGATACGAGCAGTACTTC
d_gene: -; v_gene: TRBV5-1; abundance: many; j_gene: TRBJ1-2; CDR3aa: CASSLAVGYLGYTF; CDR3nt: TGCGCCAGCAGCTTGGCCGTTGGGTATCTTGGCTACACCTTC
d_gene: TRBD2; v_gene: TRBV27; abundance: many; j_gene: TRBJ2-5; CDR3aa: CASSLDGRALVETQYF; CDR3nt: TGTGCCAGCAGTTTAGACGGGAGGGCCCTCGTGGAGACCCAGTACTTC
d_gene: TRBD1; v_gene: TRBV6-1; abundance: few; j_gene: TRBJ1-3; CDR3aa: CASRPGQGNTIYF; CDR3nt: TGTGCCAGCAGACCGGGACAGGGGAACACCATATATTTT
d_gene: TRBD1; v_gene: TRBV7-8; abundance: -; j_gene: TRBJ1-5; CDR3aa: CASSTRGTGYNQPQHF; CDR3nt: TGTGCCAGCAGCACCCGTGGGACAGGCTACAATCAGCCCCAGCATTTT
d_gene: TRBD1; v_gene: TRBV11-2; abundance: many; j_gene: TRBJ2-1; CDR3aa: CASSQRGTGWVNEQFF; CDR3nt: TGTGCCAGCAGCCAACGTGGGACAGGGTGGGTCAATGAGCAGTTCTTC
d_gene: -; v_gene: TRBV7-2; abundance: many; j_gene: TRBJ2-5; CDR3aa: CASSLGVIQETQYF; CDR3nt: TGTGCCAGCAGCTTAGGCGTCATCCAAGAGACCCAGTACTTC
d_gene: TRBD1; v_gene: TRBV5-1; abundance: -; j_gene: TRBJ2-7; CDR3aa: CASSLRPDRGHEQYF; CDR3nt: TGCGCCAGCAGCTTGAGGCCAGACAGGGGCCACGAGCAGTACTTC
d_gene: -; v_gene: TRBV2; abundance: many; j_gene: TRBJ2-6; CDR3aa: CASSGSGANVLTF; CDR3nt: TGTGCCAGCTCGGGCTCTGGGGCCAACGTCCTGACTTTC
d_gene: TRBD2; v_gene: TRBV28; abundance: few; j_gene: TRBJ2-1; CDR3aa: CASSLPSGSVRQFF; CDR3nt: TGTGCCAGCAGTTTACCTAGCGGGAGTGTCAGGCAGTTCTTC
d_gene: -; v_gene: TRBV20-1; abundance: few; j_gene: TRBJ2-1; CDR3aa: CSASVPLYNEQFF; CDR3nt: TGCAGTGCTAGTGTCCCCCTTTACAATGAGCAGTTCTTC
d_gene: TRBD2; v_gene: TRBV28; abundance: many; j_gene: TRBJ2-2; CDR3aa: CASTISPGLAEDTGELFF; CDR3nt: TGTGCCAGCACCATTAGCCCGGGACTAGCGGAGGACACCGGGGAGCTGTTTTTT
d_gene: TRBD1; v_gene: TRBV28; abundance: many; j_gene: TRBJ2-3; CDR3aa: CASSSAGQGVISGTDTQYF; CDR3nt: TGTGCCAGCAGTTCAGCCGGACAGGGGGTTATCTCTGGCACAGATACGCAGTATTTT
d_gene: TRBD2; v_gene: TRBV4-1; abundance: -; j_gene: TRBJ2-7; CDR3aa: CASSQGGSGSSYEQYF; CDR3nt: TGCGCCAGCAGCCAAGGGGGTAGCGGGAGTAGCTACGAGCAGTACTTC
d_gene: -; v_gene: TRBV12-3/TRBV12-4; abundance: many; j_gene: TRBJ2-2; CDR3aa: CASTPSGVKQTGELFF; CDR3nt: TGTGCCAGCACCCCCTCAGGGGTGAAGCAGACCGGGGAGCTGTTTTTT
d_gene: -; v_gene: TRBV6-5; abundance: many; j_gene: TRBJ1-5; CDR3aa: CASSYSRTGAPQHF; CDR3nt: TGTGCCAGCAGTTACTCTCGTACCGGGGCGCCCCAGCATTTT
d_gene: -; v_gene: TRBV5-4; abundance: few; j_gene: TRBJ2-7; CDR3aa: CASSSRGQGYEQYF; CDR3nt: TGTGCCAGCAGTTCCCGGGGTCAGGGCTACGAGCAGTACTTC
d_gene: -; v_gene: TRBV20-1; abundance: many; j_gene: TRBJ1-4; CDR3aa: CSARELPTNEKLFF; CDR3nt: TGCAGTGCTAGAGAGCTCCCCACTAATGAAAAACTGTTTTTT
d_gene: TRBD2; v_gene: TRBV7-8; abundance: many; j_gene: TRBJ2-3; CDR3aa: CASILAGVYTDTQYF; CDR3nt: TGTGCCAGCATACTAGCGGGGGTTTACACAGATACGCAGTATTTT
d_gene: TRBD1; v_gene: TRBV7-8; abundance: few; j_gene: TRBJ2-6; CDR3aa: CASSLKDRAGSGANVLTF; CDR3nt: TGTGCCAGCAGCTTAAAGGACAGGGCTGGCTCTGGGGCCAACGTCCTGACTTTC
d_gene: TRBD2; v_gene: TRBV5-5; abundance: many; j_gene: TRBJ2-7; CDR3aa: CASSLWPAGSSYEQYF; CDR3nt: TGTGCCAGCAGCTTGTGGCCAGCGGGGAGCTCCTACGAGCAGTACTTC
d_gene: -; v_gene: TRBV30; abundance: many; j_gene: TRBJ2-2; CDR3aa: CAWSTQDRNTGELFF; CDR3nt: TGTGCCTGGAGCACCCAGGACAGGAACACCGGGGAGCTGTTTTTT